One and the same sample provided the 11 T cell receptor beta chains below, sequenced in a study of T-cell reconstitution after alpha-beta-depleted transplantation in children. It was with unique molecular identifiers that the TCRbeta library was prepared. TCRdb passed the PCR reads through MiXCR, listing each CDR3 protein once. The table lists hundreds of thousands of distinct CDR3 sequences, around 15% of them singletons. Sequenced here: PBMCs, mostly from graft donor cells, sampled 360 days after TCRalphabeta/CD19-depleted stem cell transplant. The origin of the receptors is a boy under three years old who had a stem cell transplant for Wiskott-Aldrich syndrome, so the T cells may come from the graft donor.

V usage is TRBV3-1 and J usage is TRBJ2-2; D gene ambiguous. Deletions cut 3 bases from V and 6 bases from J, with 17 bases between. Germline CDR1 and CDR2: LGHDT and YNNKEL (reference sequence). The CDR3 length is 16 residues. DNA for the CDR3: TGTGCCAGCAGCCAGCCGACCCTTCACTTGGCCGGGGAGCTGTTTTTT. The encoded protein is CASSQPTLHLAGELFF.

The CDR3 region has the DNA TGTGCCAGCAGTCCCCTGGGACAGGGGAGACAAGAGACCCAGTACTTC. This gives the protein CASSPLGQGRQETQYF. The rearrangement joins TRBV28 to TRBJ2-5; 10 positions agree with TRBD1. Germline values: CDR1 MDHEN, CDR2 SYDVKM. CDR3 length: 16 amino acids. The V and J ends lost 5 bases and 2 bases, in that order; junction bases with no gene match: 8. Complete variable domain (other parts from reference TRBV28 and TRBJ2-5): DVKVTQSSRYLVKRTGEKVFLECVQDMDHENMFWYRQDPGLGLRLIYFSYDVKMKEKGDIPEGYSVSREKKERFSLILESASTNQTSMYLCASSPLGQGRQETQYFGPGTRLLVL.

The chain links TRBV27 to TRBJ2-1; D is unclear. V was cut by 9 bases and J by 4 bases, with 13 bases left in between. Germline CDR1 and CDR2: MNHEY and SMNVEV (reference sequence). The length of the CDR3 is 13 residues. CDR3: CARYRLGYNEQFF. The DNA of the CDR3 is TGTGCCAGGTATAGGCTCGGGTACAATGAGCAGTTCTTC.

The V and J genes are TRBV4-3 and TRBJ2-3; D is unclear. Germline V gene data show CDR1 as LGHNA and CDR2 as YSLEER. V dropped 4 bases and J dropped 1 base, with 6 bases sitting between them. The CDR3 totals 13 residues. In nucleotides, the CDR3 is TGCGCCAGCAGCCCTACCCGCACAGATACGCAGTATTTT. As protein: CASSPTRTDTQYF.

The gene calls are TRBV29-1 and TRBJ2-1; 12 bases agree with TRBD2. V gave up 4 bases and J gave up 9 bases; unmatched junction bases: 10. CDR3 length: 15 residues. CDR1 is SQVTM and CDR2 is ANQGSEA in the germline V gene. CDR3 DNA sequence: TGCAGCGTTGCACTTAAGACTAGCGGGAGAACTGAGCAGTTCTTC. Residues: CSVALKTSGRTEQFF.

This clonotype occurred a few times. This rearrangement joins TRBV24-1 to TRBJ2-5, with D possibly TRBD2 on 6 matching bases. The CDR3 is 13 residues long. The V and J ends lost 5 bases and 5 bases respectively, with 11 bases between them. Germline V lookup: CDR1 KGHDR, CDR2 SFDVKD. The CDR3 loop reads CATSGRADETQYF. The CDR3 coding sequence is TGTGCCACCAGTGGGAGGGCAGATGAGACCCAGTACTTC.

Ten or more counts support this clonotype. The chain uses TRBV7-9 and TRBJ1-5; the match to TRBD1 covers 10 bases. V shed 0 bases, J shed 4 bases, and the junction held 0 bases outside the gene matches. From germline, CDR1 is SEHNR and CDR2 FQNEAQ (reference sequence). This CDR3 has 15 residues. For the CDR3, the DNA is TGTGCCAGCAGCTTAGCGGGACAGGGGAATCAGCCCCAGCATTTT. Its protein product is CASSLAGQGNQPQHF.

This clonotype has ten or more counts. This sequence joins TRBV20-1 and TRBJ2-5, with D perhaps being TRBD1 or TRBD2 (7 bases each). The germline gives CDR1 DFQATT, CDR2 SNEGSKA (reference sequence). Trimming shortened V by 6 bases and J by 4 bases, and 15 bases separated the two germline ends. This CDR3 region has 13 residues. The DNA of the CDR3 is TGCAGTGCCCGACAGGGAGGGTTAGAGACCCAGTACTTC. It yields the protein CSARQGGLETQYF.

J is TRBJ2-2 and V is TRBV5-1, with TRBD2 identical over 11 bases. Germline V gene lookup returns CDR1 SGHRS and CDR2 YFSETQ. Trimming took 1 base from V and 3 from J; bases not matched to a gene: 2. The length of the CDR3 is 16 residues. CDR3 residues: CASSLLAGGYTGELFF. DNA of the CDR3: TGCGCCAGCAGCTTGCTAGCGGGAGGATACACCGGGGAGCTGTTTTTT.

This clonotype has at least ten counts. The V gene is TRBV5-1, the J gene TRBJ2-1; 10 bases map to TRBD2. The germline CDR1 and CDR2 sequences are SGHRS and YFSETQ. The ends lost 6 bases at V and 4 bases at J; junction bases unmatched: 4. This CDR3 is built from 14 residues. In DNA form, the CDR3 reads TGCGCCAGCAAGCTAGCGGGGGCGTACAATGAGCAGTTCTTC. Amino acids: CASKLAGAYNEQFF.

The chain combines TRBV9 with TRBJ2-1; 7 bases map to TRBD1. Germline V gene data show CDR1 as SGDLS and CDR2 as YYNGEE. This CDR3 spans 14 amino acids. V dropped 4 bases and J dropped 7; count of bases not matched to a gene: 8. The CDR3 here is CASSPYRGRNEQFF. The CDR3 region has the DNA TGTGCCAGCAGCCCCTATAGGGGGCGAAATGAGCAGTTCTTC.